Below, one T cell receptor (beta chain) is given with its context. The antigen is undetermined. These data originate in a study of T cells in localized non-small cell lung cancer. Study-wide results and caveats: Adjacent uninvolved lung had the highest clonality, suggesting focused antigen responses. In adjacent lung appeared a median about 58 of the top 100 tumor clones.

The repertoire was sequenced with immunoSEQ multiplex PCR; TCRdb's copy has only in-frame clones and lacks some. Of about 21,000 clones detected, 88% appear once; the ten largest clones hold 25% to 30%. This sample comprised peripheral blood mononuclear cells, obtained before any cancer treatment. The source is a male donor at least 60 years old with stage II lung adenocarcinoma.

The CDR3 reads CASSESGRAYEQYF. CDR3 DNA sequence: TGTGCCAGCAGTGAGAGCGGGAGGGCCTACGAGCAGTACTTC. The chain links TRBV9 to TRBJ2-7; 10 bases align to TRBD2. V was clipped by 5 bases and J by 2 bases; unmatched bases: 4. The CDR3 covers 14 residues. Germline-derived CDR1 and CDR2 are SGDLS and YYNGEE.